This T cell receptor beta chain was recorded in a study of human T cells and chemical hapten exposure. Study details: On roughly 2 cm by roughly 2 cm of upper inner arm skin, sensitization was performed with 2% DPC. Weekly administration of diphenylcyclopropenone to the scalp of patients continued throughout the roughly 23-week study. Readings were taken at 6 days from patch tests that had applied 0.01% DPC to the upper back. Regarding the study as a whole: The formation of large CDR3 similarity clusters by expanded TCRs significantly exceeded that of controls.

Time point: patch test 3, about 24 weeks after DPC sensitization. Treatment of the sample: therapeutic diphenylcyclopropenone sensitization with weekly scalp DPC. This clonotype was observed at least ten times. No antigen is known for it. The CDR3 covers 14 residues. TCRdb reprocessed the RACE reads via MiXCR and lists one record per CDR3 protein. Of approximately 88,000 distinct CDR3 sequences listed, 13% are singletons. The TCR was taken from a woman aged 50 to 60 with alopecia areata. Some clones in this sample may be carry-over from other donors' samples. Source: whole blood, taken in connection with sensitization to the hapten diphenylcyclopropenone (DPC). V is TRBV21-1 and J is TRBJ2-7; the table names TRBD1, a call not compared with the DNA. TRBV21-1 is designated a pseudogene. The CDR3: CASSNRVRPYEQYF. The CDR3 DNA reads as TGTGCCAGCAGCAACCGGGTTCGGCCCTACGAGCAGTACTTC.